This TCR beta chain was profiled in a study of cytomegalovirus exposure and HLA in healthy donors. Study as a whole: A previous analysis identified more than 100 million unique TCR beta sequences derived from about 180 million T cells. Researchers found that 81% of a few hundred genotyped donors fell within the Caucasian-associated ancestry cluster.

The V and J ends lost 7 bases and 6 bases respectively, with 19 bases between them. This CDR3 is 14 amino acids long. From germline, CDR1 is LNHDA and CDR2 SQIVND (reference sequence). The study ran its PCR with 60 Vbeta and 13 Jbeta primers. Assay used: immunoSEQ multiplex PCR; TCRdb lists only in-frame clones, some missing. The profile shows 150,000 to 200,000 clones, 70% to 80% of them singletons. This clone was counted between two and nine times. Its matching antigen is unknown. Study-level findings and limits: The authors listed over 150 TCR beta chains as cytomegalovirus-associated.

Sequences were obtained from PBMCs. This receptor was identified in a woman in her forties in good health and CMV-seronegative. This sequence joins TRBV19 and TRBJ2-7; possible D gene TRBD1, 6 bases. The chain's CDR3 is CASTVVAGASEQYF. The CDR3 coding sequence is TGTGCCAGTACCGTGGTCGCAGGGGCGAGCGAGCAGTACTTC.